One and the same sample provided the 8 T cell receptor beta chains below, sequenced in a study of blood T cell repertoires in COVID-19. The method was immunoSEQ multiplex PCR; TCRdb's version includes in-frame clones alone and lacks a portion of them. The sample gives fewer than 350,000 clones, approximately 85% of which show up once; approximately 7.9% is in the top ten. The specimen sequenced was peripheral blood. These receptors were taken from a human donor in a cohort sampled during active COVID-19.

The chain carries TRBV7-2 and TRBJ2-5; 7 positions agree with TRBD1. V shed 5 bases, J shed 4 bases, and the junction held 13 bases outside the gene matches. The CDR3 sequence is 16 residues long. The germline CDR1 and CDR2 sequences are SGHTA and FQGNSA. CDR3 loop: CASSDQRGNRGETQYF. The CDR3 DNA is TGTGCCAGCAGCGATCAGAGGGGGAACAGGGGAGAGACCCAGTACTTC.

This rearrangement joins TRBV30 to TRBJ1-2, with 8 positions matching TRBD1. V shed 1 base and J 8 bases; nucleotides not matched to a gene: 9. CDR3 length equals 14 residues. CDR1 and CDR2 (germline): GTSNPN, SVGIG (reference sequence). CDR3 region: CAWSGDRGYGGYTF. CDR3 nucleotide sequence: TGTGCCTGGAGTGGAGACAGGGGATACGGGGGCTACACCTTC.

V is TRBV30 and J is TRBJ1-4; 8 positions agree with TRBD1. The CDR3 covers 14 residues. Trimming removed 3 bases from V and 8 bases from J; junction bases left unmatched: 8. CDR1 is GTSNPN, CDR2 SVGIG, per germline (reference sequence). This CDR3 reads CAWSPGQGREKLFF. CDR3 nucleotides: TGTGCCTGGAGCCCAGGACAGGGTCGGGAAAAACTGTTTTTT.

The chain recombines TRBV2 with TRBJ1-2; 12 positions agree with TRBD1. In germline, CDR1 is SNHLY, CDR2 FYNNEI. CDR3 length: 15 amino acids. J lost 7 bases, V lost 3 bases, and 6 bases had no gene match. As DNA, the CDR3 is TGTGCCAGCAGTGATTGGGGACAGGGGGCGAGTGGCTACACCTTC. Translating it yields CASSDWGQGASGYTF.

The V and J genes are TRBV27 and TRBJ2-7; D not resolved. Germline loops: CDR1 MNHEY, CDR2 SMNVEV (reference sequence). The CDR3 is made up of 13 amino acids. V was cut by 2 bases and J by 4 bases, with 9 bases left in between. This CDR3 reads CASSLVPRYEQYF. The CDR3 nucleotides are TGTGCCAGCAGTTTAGTCCCGAGGTACGAGCAGTACTTC.

The CDR3 DNA reads as TGTGCCAGCGGACTTAAGCGCTACAGCTCCTACGAGCAGTACTTC. Translating it yields CASGLKRYSSYEQYF. The rearrangement links TRBV27 to TRBJ2-7; a weak D match, TRBD2 (5 bases). V was cut by 8 bases and J by 0 bases, with 17 bases left in between. This CDR3 contains 15 residues. Germline V gene lookup returns CDR1 MNHEY and CDR2 SMNVEV (reference sequence).

The chain carries TRBV13 and TRBJ1-5; D not resolved. The CDR3 length is 12 residues. Germline V gene data show CDR1 as PRHDT and CDR2 as FYEKMQ (reference sequence). The germline V and J ends were trimmed by 1 base and 4 bases, with 2 bases remaining between them. This CDR3 is CASSLANQPQHF. Written as DNA, the CDR3 is TGTGCCAGCAGCTTAGCAAATCAGCCCCAGCATTTT.

V gene TRBV6-4 combines with J gene TRBJ1-5; TRBD1 aligns across 7 bases. The CDR3 runs to 15 residues. J gave up 3 bases and V 10 bases, and 12 bases lay outside the gene matches. Germline V CDR1 and CDR2: MRHNA, SNTAGT. For the CDR3, the DNA is TGTGCCATCCAACTGACAGGGAATAACAATCAGCCCCAGCATTTT. As protein: CAIQLTGNNNQPQHF.